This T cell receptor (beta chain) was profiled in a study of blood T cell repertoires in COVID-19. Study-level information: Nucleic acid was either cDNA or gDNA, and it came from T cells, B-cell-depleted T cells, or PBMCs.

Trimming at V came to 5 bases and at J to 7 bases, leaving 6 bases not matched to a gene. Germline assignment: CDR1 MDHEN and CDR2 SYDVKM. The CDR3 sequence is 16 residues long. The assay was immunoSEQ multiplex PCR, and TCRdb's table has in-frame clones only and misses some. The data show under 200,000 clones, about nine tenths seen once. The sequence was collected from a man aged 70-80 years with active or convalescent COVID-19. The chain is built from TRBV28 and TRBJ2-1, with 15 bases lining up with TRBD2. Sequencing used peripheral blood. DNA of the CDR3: TGTGCCAGCAGTCGGACTAGCGGGAGGGCCGGAAATGAGCAGTTCTTC. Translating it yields CASSRTSGRAGNEQFF.